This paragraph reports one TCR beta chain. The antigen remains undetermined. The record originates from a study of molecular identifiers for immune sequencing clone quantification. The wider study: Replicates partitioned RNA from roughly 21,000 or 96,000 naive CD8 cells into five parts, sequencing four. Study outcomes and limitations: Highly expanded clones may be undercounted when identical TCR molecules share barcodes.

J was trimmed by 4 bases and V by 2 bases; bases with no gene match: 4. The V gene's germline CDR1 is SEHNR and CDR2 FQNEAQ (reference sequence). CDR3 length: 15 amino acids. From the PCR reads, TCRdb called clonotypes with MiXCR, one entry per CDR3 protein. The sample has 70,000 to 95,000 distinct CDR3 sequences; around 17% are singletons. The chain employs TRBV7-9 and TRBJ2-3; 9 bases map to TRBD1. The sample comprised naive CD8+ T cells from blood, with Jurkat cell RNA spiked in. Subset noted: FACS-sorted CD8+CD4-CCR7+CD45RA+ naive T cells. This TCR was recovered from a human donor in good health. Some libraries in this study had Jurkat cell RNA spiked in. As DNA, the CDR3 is TGTGCCAGCAGCTTAACTACAGGGGGCGCAGATACGCAGTATTTT. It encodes CASSLTTGGADTQYF.